Listed below are T cell receptor beta chains from one sample, sequenced in a study of blood T cells in healthy people across ages. TCRdb used MiXCR to reprocess the 5' RACE reads, holding one entry per CDR3 protein. The repertoire holds approximately 600,000 distinct CDR3 sequences, with 58% as singletons. Sequencing was done on a sample of blood. Receptors originate from a man aged 55 to 70 in good health. CDR3s include the opening cysteine and the closing phenylalanine or tryptophan. Fields, in order: clone size, CDR3 length, D gene, J gene, V gene, CDR3 protein, CDR3 DNA. D genes are given only for firm matches. A row's size may be missing; if present it is once, few, many or a size class.

once,14,-,TRBJ1-1,TRBV6-6,CASSYSGGAQEAFF,TGTGCCAGCAGTTACTCTGGCGGGGCCCAGGAAGCTTTCTTT
-,16,-,TRBJ1-4,TRBV5-1,CASSLVGGAPNERLFF,TGCGCCAGCAGCTTGGTTGGGGGCGCACCTAATGAAAGACTGTTTTTT
-,17,TRBD1,TRBJ2-1,TRBV5-5,CASSLEGQGRSYNEQFF,TGTGCCAGCAGCTTGGAGGGACAGGGCCGCTCCTACAATGAGCAGTTCTTC
few,16,TRBD2,TRBJ2-7,TRBV7-2,CASSLRLAGASYEQYF,TGTGCCAGCAGCTTACGGCTAGCGGGGGCCTCCTACGAGCAGTACTTC
few,13,-,TRBJ2-4,TRBV12-3/TRBV12-4,CASSLWARGEQYF,TGTGCCAGCAGCTTGTGGGCAAGAGGAGAGCAGTACTTC
few,17,-,TRBJ2-1,TRBV5-5,CASSLSRRDVPTMSQFF,TGTGCCAGCAGCTTGTCCCGGCGGGACGTACCTACAATGTCGCAGTTCTTC
few,13,-,TRBJ2-5,TRBV18,CASSPPTGWTQYF,TGTGCCAGCTCACCACCGACTGGGTGGACCCAGTACTTC
-,16,-,TRBJ2-1,TRBV4-2,CASSQVGGGAMHEQFF,TGTGCCAGCAGCCAAGTTGGTGGGGGGGCCATGCATGAGCAGTTCTTC
-,15,TRBD1,TRBJ2-3,TRBV7-9,CASSFLTGTTDTQYF,TGTGCCAGCAGCTTCCTGACAGGGACCACAGATACGCAGTATTTT
-,14,-,TRBJ1-2,TRBV7-9,CASSFGGVGYGYTF,TGTGCCAGCAGCTTTGGGGGCGTGGGCTATGGCTACACCTTC
-,16,TRBD1,TRBJ1-2,TRBV6-2/TRBV6-3,CASQRTGGYENYGYTF,TGTGCCAGCCAGCGGACAGGGGGCTACGAGAACTATGGCTACACCTTC
few,16,-,TRBJ2-1,TRBV7-9,CASSLYGGPPRDEQFF,TGTGCCAGCAGCTTATACGGGGGACCCCCGAGGGATGAGCAGTTCTTC
few,15,-,TRBJ2-1,TRBV19,CASSIGGGAYNEQFF,TGTGCCAGTAGTATCGGAGGGGGAGCCTACAATGAGCAGTTCTTC
-,16,-,TRBJ2-1,TRBV29-1,CSVEMGAHPLYNEQFF,TGCAGCGTTGAAATGGGGGCCCACCCCCTCTACAATGAGCAGTTCTTC
-,17,-,TRBJ2-7,TRBV5-6,CASRGPVNSQSSYEQYF,TGTGCCAGCAGGGGTCCAGTTAACAGCCAGAGCTCCTACGAGCAGTACTTC
-,14,-,TRBJ2-1,TRBV29-1,CSVDGPSPYNEQFF,TGCAGCGTTGATGGCCCATCCCCCTACAATGAGCAGTTCTTC
few,14,-,TRBJ1-2,TRBV20-1,CSARAPQGRDGYTF,TGCAGTGCTAGAGCGCCTCAGGGGAGGGATGGCTACACCTTC
-,19,-,TRBJ2-7,TRBV7-9,CASSPGRTTGQLYSYEQYF,TGTGCCAGCAGCCCCGGCCGAACCACCGGACAGCTTTACTCCTACGAGCAGTACTTC
few,13,TRBD1,TRBJ1-1,TRBV20-1,CSAPTGKVTEAFF,TGCAGTGCTCCGACAGGGAAAGTCACTGAAGCTTTCTTT
-,14,-,TRBJ2-1,TRBV9,CASSVNTGHNEQFF,TGTGCCAGCAGCGTAAACACCGGACACAATGAGCAGTTCTTC
few,14,-,TRBJ2-5,TRBV27,CASSETSTGETQYF,TGTGCCAGCAGTGAGACTAGTACGGGAGAGACCCAGTACTTC
-,13,-,TRBJ2-5,TRBV5-1,CASGDRTSETQYF,TGCGCCAGCGGGGATCGGACCTCGGAGACCCAGTACTTC
few,13,-,TRBJ2-5,TRBV20-1,CSARDGVVRTQYF,TGCAGTGCTAGAGATGGTGTTGTAAGGACCCAGTACTTC
-,15,-,TRBJ2-3,TRBV18,CASSPQDGSTDTQYF,TGTGCCAGCTCACCCCAGGACGGCAGTACAGATACGCAGTATTTT
few,11,-,TRBJ2-5,TRBV28,CASRAIETQYF,TGTGCCAGCAGAGCGATAGAGACCCAGTACTTC
-,16,TRBD2,TRBJ2-2,TRBV28,CASSPGASGNTGELFF,TGTGCCAGCAGTCCAGGCGCTAGCGGGAACACCGGGGAGCTGTTTTTT
-,15,-,TRBJ2-7,TRBV20-1,CSANPPGPLYNEQYF,TGCAGTGCAAACCCGCCCGGACCACTCTACAATGAGCAGTACTTC
-,15,TRBD2,TRBJ2-5,TRBV15,CATSRASGGGETQYF,TGTGCCACCAGCAGAGCTAGCGGGGGAGGAGAGACCCAGTACTTC
few,15,-,TRBJ2-7,TRBV6-6,CASSYSRGAPYEQYF,TGTGCCAGCAGTTACTCGAGGGGCGCCCCGTACGAGCAGTACTTC
-,15,-,TRBJ1-2,TRBV6-1,CASSLDVLANYGYTF,TGTGCCAGCAGTCTAGACGTGCTAGCTAACTATGGCTACACCTTC
-,14,-,TRBJ1-1,TRBV7-2,CASRLGGMGTEAFF,TGTGCCAGCAGGCTCGGGGGGATGGGGACTGAAGCTTTCTTT
few,15,TRBD2,TRBJ2-1,TRBV20-1,CSARRVSGGYNEQFF,TGCAGTGCTAGGAGGGTTAGCGGGGGGTACAATGAGCAGTTCTTC
-,15,TRBD1,TRBJ1-4,TRBV3-1,CASSDRTGVGEKLFF,TGTGCCAGCAGCGATCGGACAGGGGTGGGTGAAAAACTGTTTTTT
few,12,-,TRBJ2-5,TRBV5-6,CASSLDLGTQYF,TGTGCTAGCAGCTTGGATCTTGGGACCCAGTACTTC
few,13,-,TRBJ2-3,TRBV29-1,CSVDQGNTDTQYF,TGCAGCGTTGACCAGGGTAACACAGATACGCAGTATTTT
few,13,-,TRBJ2-7,TRBV28,CASSPPGSGEQYF,TGTGCCAGCAGTCCGCCGGGTAGCGGCGAGCAGTACTTC
once,16,TRBD2,TRBJ2-1,TRBV20-1,CSATRTSGGPYNEQFF,TGCAGTGCTACCAGGACTAGCGGGGGGCCCTACAATGAGCAGTTCTTC